Listed below are T cell receptor beta chains from one sample, sequenced in a study of cytomegalovirus exposure and HLA in healthy donors. Clones were sequenced by immunoSEQ multiplex PCR, and TCRdb holds only the in-frame ones, with some missing. The sample contains around 90,000 clones, roughly 80% of which appear only once. Source material: PBMCs. All receptors come from a woman under 30 in good health and CMV-seropositive. The CDR3 runs from the conserved cysteine through the conserved F or W. Fields, in order: J gene, V gene, CDR3 protein.

J gene: TRBJ2-3
V gene: TRBV5-1
CDR3 protein: CASSLDRGNTQYF

J gene: TRBJ2-4
V gene: TRBV28
CDR3 protein: CASSTTGRGAKNIQYF

J gene: TRBJ2-7
V gene: TRBV11-2
CDR3 protein: CASHRGATYEQYF

J gene: TRBJ2-5
V gene: TRBV5-1
CDR3 protein: CASSWGTGRRETQYF

J gene: TRBJ2-1
V gene: TRBV9
CDR3 protein: CASSAQSGGASNEQFF

J gene: TRBJ2-3
V gene: TRBV27
CDR3 protein: CASSSWTASTDTQYF

J gene: TRBJ2-3
V gene: TRBV13
CDR3 protein: CASSLATGTQYF

J gene: TRBJ2-7
V gene: TRBV6-1
CDR3 protein: CATSGLAAYEQYF

J gene: TRBJ2-7
V gene: TRBV4-2
CDR3 protein: CASSSSLSSSYEQYF

J gene: TRBJ1-6
V gene: TRBV5-1
CDR3 protein: CASSQQGTNSPLHF

J gene: TRBJ1-2
V gene: TRBV6-5
CDR3 protein: CASRSGQLANYGYTF

J gene: TRBJ2-7
V gene: TRBV12-5
CDR3 protein: CASGLADPFGTYEQYF

J gene: TRBJ1-1
V gene: TRBV20-1
CDR3 protein: CSEGVGTEAFF

J gene: TRBJ2-3
V gene: TRBV5-4
CDR3 protein: CASSLGLAGDTSTDTQYF

J gene: TRBJ2-7
V gene: TRBV19
CDR3 protein: CASSDVRGGSYEQYF

J gene: TRBJ2-7
V gene: TRBV18
CDR3 protein: CASSPPVRQSRNYEQYF

J gene: TRBJ2-7
V gene: TRBV9
CDR3 protein: CASSVFPGWHEQYF

J gene: TRBJ1-2
V gene: TRBV4-3
CDR3 protein: CASSPQEGQGYGYTF

J gene: TRBJ1-2
V gene: TRBV27
CDR3 protein: CASSLSTGTGYGYTF

J gene: TRBJ2-7
V gene: TRBV9
CDR3 protein: CASNRDSYAWEQYF

J gene: TRBJ2-7
V gene: TRBV27
CDR3 protein: CASSFRGGSYEQYF

J gene: TRBJ2-1
V gene: TRBV27
CDR3 protein: CASSLDAGLVDEQFF

J gene: TRBJ2-5
V gene: TRBV5-1
CDR3 protein: CASSSGTSLGKETQYF

J gene: TRBJ1-5
V gene: TRBV19
CDR3 protein: CASSIYRDLYQPQHF